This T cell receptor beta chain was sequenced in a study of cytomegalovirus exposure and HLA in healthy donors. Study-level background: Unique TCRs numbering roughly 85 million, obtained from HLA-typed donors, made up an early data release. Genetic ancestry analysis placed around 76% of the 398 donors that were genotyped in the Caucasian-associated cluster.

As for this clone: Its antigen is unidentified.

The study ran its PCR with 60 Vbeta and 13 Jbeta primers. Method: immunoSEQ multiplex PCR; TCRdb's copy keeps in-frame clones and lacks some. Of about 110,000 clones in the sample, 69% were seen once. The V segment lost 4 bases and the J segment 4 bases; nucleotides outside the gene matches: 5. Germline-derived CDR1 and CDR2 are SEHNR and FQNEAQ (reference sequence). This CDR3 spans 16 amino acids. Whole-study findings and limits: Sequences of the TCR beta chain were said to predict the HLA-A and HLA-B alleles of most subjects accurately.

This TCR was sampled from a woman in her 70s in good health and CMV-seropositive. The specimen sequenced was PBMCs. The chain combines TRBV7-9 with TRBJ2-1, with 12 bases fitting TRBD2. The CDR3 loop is CASSSLAGGGYNEQFF. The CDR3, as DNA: TGTGCCAGCAGCTCCCTAGCGGGGGGGGGATACAATGAGCAGTTCTTC.